The clone carrying this TCR beta chain was seen at least ten times. Its antigen is unidentified. This sample stems from a study of CD8 T cells in ankylosing spondylitis. Whole-study results and caveats: Characteristic of ankylosing spondylitis blood, it appeared, was a TCR beta motif comprising roughly 8 highly homologous variants. The clones that were linked to disease were reported to be significantly enriched in matched synovial fluid samples from ankylosing spondylitis patients. Relatively rare in peripheral blood, disease-linked clones were also CD8+.

One entry per CDR3 protein results from TCRdb running MiXCR on the 5' RACE reads. Of roughly 150,000 distinct CDR3 sequences listed, roughly 6.6% are singletons. This receptor was identified in a female donor with ankylosing spondylitis or in good health (not recorded which). Sequences were obtained from blood, either unsorted or a sorted T cell fraction (not recorded which).

The DNA of the CDR3 is TGCAGCGTTGAAGTTGGACAGCTTCGACTAGCGGGGCGAGAGACCCAGTACTTC. As protein: CSVEVGQLRLAGRETQYF. J is TRBJ2-5 and V is TRBV29-1, with 11 nucleotides matching TRBD2. The germline gives CDR1 SQVTM, CDR2 ANQGSEA. This CDR3 spans 18 amino acids. Trimming removed 1 base from V and 4 bases from J; junction bases left unmatched: 14. Full variable domain (missing parts from reference TRBV29-1 and TRBJ2-5): SAVISQKPSRDICQRGTSLTIQCQVDSQVTMMFWYRQQPGQSLTLIATANQGSEATYESGFVIDKFPISRPNLTFSTLTVSNMSPEDSSIYLCSVEVGQLRLAGRETQYFGPGTRLLVL.